This T cell receptor beta chain was sequenced during a study of blood T cell repertoires in COVID-19. Generated by immunoSEQ multiplex PCR, the TCRdb table keeps only in-frame clones and is missing some. Seen here are about 98,000 clones, 70% to 90% observed once, and the top ten hold around 4.4%. CDR3 length: 17 residues. V dropped 8 bases and J dropped 0; count of bases not matched to a gene: 12. The V gene's germline CDR1 is MDHEN and CDR2 SYDVKM. V and J are TRBV28 and TRBJ2-1; 8 positions agree with TRBD2. This receptor was identified in a man aged 60-69 years with acute or convalescent COVID-19. Sequenced material: peripheral blood. The CDR3 reads CASVSWAGGSSYNEQFF. The CDR3 coding sequence is TGTGCCAGCGTATCATGGGCGGGAGGATCCTCCTACAATGAGCAGTTCTTC.